Below, 19 T cell receptor beta chains from the same sample are listed, as sequenced in a study of blood T cell repertoires in COVID-19. TCRdb's table, derived via immunoSEQ multiplex PCR, lists solely in-frame clones and lacks some. The sample has about 40,000 clones, approximately 84% seen once. Sequenced sample: peripheral blood. These receptors were obtained from a human donor in a cohort sampled during active COVID-19.

The CDR3 DNA follows: TGTGCCAGCAGCTTAAACGCCGAGACAGGGTTCTTCAACGAGCAGTACTTC. This sequence encodes CASSLNAETGFFNEQYF. This sequence joins TRBV7-3 and TRBJ2-7; 7 positions match TRBD1. Germline CDR1 SGHTA, CDR2 FQGTGA. CDR3 length: 17 amino acids. Losses at the gene ends were 1 base for V and 5 bases for J; bases not matched to a gene: 14. Together with reference TRBV7-3 and TRBJ2-7, the CDR3 gives the full variable domain: GAGVSQTPSNKVTEKGKYVELRCDPISGHTALYWYRQSLGQGPEFLIYFQGTGAADDSGLPNDRFFAVRPEGSVSTLKIQRTERGDSAVYLCASSLNAETGFFNEQYFGPGTRLTVT.

The chain has TRBV3-1 (or the pseudogene TRBV3-2) and TRBJ2-3, with D perhaps matching TRBD2 (5 bases). CDR1 is LGHDT, CDR2 YNNKEL, per germline (reference sequence). The CDR3 has 16 amino acids. V was shortened by 2 bases and J by 2 bases, with 14 bases between the two germline ends. For the CDR3, the DNA is TGTGCCAGCAGCCAATTGGACCCCGGGGACACAGATACGCAGTATTTT. Amino acid sequence: CASSQLDPGDTDTQYF.

The CDR3 DNA reads as TGTGCCAGCACCTACCTGGGGGGGGACACTGAAGCTTTCTTT. Translation: CASTYLGGDTEAFF. The chain is built from TRBV2 and TRBJ1-1; a possible D gene is TRBD1 (5 bases). CDR3 length: 14 amino acids. Germline V gene lookup returns CDR1 SNHLY and CDR2 FYNNEI. Trimming stripped 7 bases from V and 3 bases from J, with 15 bases between.

J is TRBJ2-2 and V is TRBV6-2 or TRBV6-3; TRBD2 agrees at 8 bases. Per germline, CDR1 MNHEY and CDR2 SVGEGT. The CDR3 is 18 amino acids. V trimming: 6 bases; J trimming: 4 bases; junction bases outside the gene matches: 16. This chain's CDR3 is CASSLTPLSGVVTGELFF. The CDR3 DNA sequence: TGTGCCAGCAGCCTCACCCCTCTTAGCGGGGTTGTCACCGGGGAGCTGTTTTTT.

This clone was seen a few times. V usage is TRBV7-2 and J usage is TRBJ2-2; D possibly corresponds to TRBD1 (5 bases). The CDR3 spans 15 residues. V gave up 5 bases and J gave up 4 bases, with 14 bases separating them. The germline gives CDR1 SGHTA, CDR2 FQGNSA. CDR3 nucleotide sequence: TGTGCCAGCAGCCCAACCAAACAGGTCACCGGGGAGCTGTTTTTT. Its protein product is CASSPTKQVTGELFF.

CDR3 coding DNA: TGCGCCAGCAGTGAGTTAGGACAGGATGAGGATACGCAGTATTTT. It specifies CASSELGQDEDTQYF. The chain employs TRBV10-1 and TRBJ2-3, with 7 nucleotides matching TRBD1. Germline lookup yields CDR1 WNHNN and CDR2 SYGVQD (reference sequence). V lost 1 base, J lost 6 bases, and 7 bases stayed unmatched. The CDR3 runs 15 residues.

This chain joins TRBV19 and TRBJ2-1; 7 nucleotides align to TRBD2. The V and J ends lost 5 bases and 9 bases, in that order; junction bases with no gene match: 19. Germline values: CDR1 LNHDA, CDR2 SQIVND (reference sequence). The CDR3 length is 17 residues. The chain's CDR3 is CASSSQYRDYGQGEQFF. The CDR3 region has the DNA TGTGCCAGTAGTTCACAATACCGGGACTACGGTCAGGGTGAGCAGTTCTTC.

The V and J genes are TRBV2 and TRBJ2-3; 8 nucleotides match TRBD2. Germline V gene lookup returns CDR1 SNHLY and CDR2 FYNNEI. This CDR3 contains 14 residues. The V gene end was trimmed by 5 bases and the J gene end by 6 bases; junction bases not matched to a gene: 7. The CDR3 spells CASSRLGTRDTQYF. CDR3 DNA: TGTGCCAGCAGTCGACTAGGGACTAGGGATACGCAGTATTTT.

This sequence joins TRBV6-6 and TRBJ2-7; 9 bases match TRBD1. J lost 2 bases, V lost 3 bases, and 2 bases had no gene match. Germline CDR1 is MNHNY and CDR2 is SVGAGI (reference sequence). This CDR3 contains 14 residues. Here the CDR3 DNA reads TGTGCCAGCAGTTATGGGACAGGGACCTACGAGCAGTACTTC. Translated: CASSYGTGTYEQYF.

This rearrangement joins TRBV6-5 to TRBJ2-2; 7 bases line up with TRBD1. CDR3 length equals 13 residues. The V segment lost 10 bases and the J segment 4 bases; nucleotides outside the gene matches: 6. Per the germline V gene, CDR1 is MNHEY and CDR2 is SVGAGI. CDR3 residues: CATLAGGTGELFF. In nucleotides, the CDR3 is TGTGCCACCCTGGCAGGGGGCACCGGGGAGCTGTTTTTT.

The chain joins TRBV5-1 to TRBJ1-4; a weak D match, TRBD1 (6 bases). Trimming shortened V by 0 bases and J by 8 bases, and 11 bases separated the two germline ends. Germline CDR1 SGHRS, CDR2 YFSETQ. CDR3 length equals 14 residues. The CDR3 reads CASSLGGGAEKLFF. In DNA, the CDR3 is TGCGCCAGCAGCTTGGGGGGGGGCGCGGAAAAACTGTTTTTT.

The chain combines TRBV5-4 with TRBJ2-1; the match to TRBD2 covers 11 bases. The germline V gene has CDR1 SGHNT and CDR2 YYREEE (reference sequence). The CDR3 covers 15 residues. The V segment lost 0 bases and the J segment 6 bases; nucleotides outside the gene matches: 2. CDR3 DNA: TGTGCCAGCAGCTTGGGACTAGCGGGGTCCAATGAGCAGTTCTTC. Translated: CASSLGLAGSNEQFF.

The chain has TRBV19 and TRBJ2-3; TRBD2 matches 16 bases. This CDR3 has 15 amino acids. V trimming: 3 bases; J trimming: 11 bases; junction bases outside the gene matches: 5. The germline CDR1 and CDR2 sequences are LNHDA and SQIVND (reference sequence). The CDR3: CASSIGTSGGARQYF. The CDR3 nucleotides read TGTGCCAGTAGTATCGGGACTAGCGGGGGGGCAAGGCAGTATTTT. Together with reference TRBV19 and TRBJ2-3, the CDR3 gives the full variable domain: DGGITQSPKYLFRKEGQNVTLSCEQNLNHDAMYWYRQDPGQGLRLIYYSQIVNDFQKGDIAEGYSVSREKKESFPLTVTSAQKNPTAFYLCASSIGTSGGARQYFGPGTRLTVL.

The gene calls are TRBV4-1 and TRBJ1-1, with 8 bases fitting TRBD1. V dropped 4 bases and J dropped 4; count of bases not matched to a gene: 5. This CDR3 spans 14 amino acids. Germline V lookup: CDR1 MGHRA, CDR2 YSYEKL. The CDR3 is CASSLDRGVTEAFF. DNA for the CDR3: TGCGCCAGCAGCCTTGACAGGGGTGTCACTGAAGCTTTCTTT.

This chain connects TRBV7-9 to TRBJ1-5; no clear D gene. The CDR3 sequence is 14 residues long. Looked up from germline, CDR1 is SEHNR and CDR2 is FQNEAQ (reference sequence). The V gene lost 2 bases and the J gene lost 8 bases, with 13 bases spanning the gap. CDR3 DNA: TGTGCCAGCAGCTTATCCGGGCTCGGGGAGCCCCAGCATTTT. Protein sequence: CASSLSGLGEPQHF. Full variable domain (missing parts from reference TRBV7-9 and TRBJ1-5): DTGVSQNPRHKITKRGQNVTFRCDPISEHNRLYWYRQTLGQGPEFLTYFQNEAQLEKSRLLSDRFSAERPKGSFSTLEIQRTEQGDSAMYLCASSLSGLGEPQHFGDGTRLSIL.

The chain uses TRBV20-1 and TRBJ1-2, with D possibly matching TRBD1 (5 bases). The V gene's germline CDR1 is DFQATT and CDR2 SNEGSKA (reference sequence). The CDR3 has 11 amino acids. CDR3: CSTGGERGYTF. The CDR3 DNA reads TGCAGCACCGGGGGAGAGCGTGGCTACACCTTC.

The J gene is TRBJ2-2, the V gene TRBV6-4; a possible D gene is TRBD2 (6 bases). The germline CDR1 and CDR2 sequences are MRHNA and SNTAGT. The CDR3 covers 13 residues. Trimming stripped 5 bases from V and 6 bases from J, with 10 bases between. CDR3 bases: TGTGCCAGCAGTCGGGACTGGGCCGGGGAGCTGTTTTTT. The encoded protein is CASSRDWAGELFF.

The chain recombines TRBV2 with TRBJ2-7, with 8 bases aligning to TRBD1. The CDR3 consists of 14 residues. With 8 bases clipped from V and 5 bases from J, the junction kept 11 bases outside the gene matches. From germline, CDR1 is SNHLY and CDR2 FYNNEI. The CDR3 sequence: CASPTPQGADEQYF. CDR3 nucleotide sequence: TGTGCCAGCCCCACCCCCCAGGGGGCCGACGAGCAGTACTTC.

As DNA, the CDR3 is TGTGCCAGCAGTGCCCCGGGACTAGCGGGGGGGAATACGCAGTATTTT. Translated: CASSAPGLAGGNTQYF. J is TRBJ2-3 and V is TRBV25-1; 16 bases fit TRBD2. The germline V gene encodes CDR1 MGHDK and CDR2 SYGVNS. The CDR3 extends over 16 amino acids. The V and J ends lost 4 bases and 7 bases, in that order; junction bases with no gene match: 5.